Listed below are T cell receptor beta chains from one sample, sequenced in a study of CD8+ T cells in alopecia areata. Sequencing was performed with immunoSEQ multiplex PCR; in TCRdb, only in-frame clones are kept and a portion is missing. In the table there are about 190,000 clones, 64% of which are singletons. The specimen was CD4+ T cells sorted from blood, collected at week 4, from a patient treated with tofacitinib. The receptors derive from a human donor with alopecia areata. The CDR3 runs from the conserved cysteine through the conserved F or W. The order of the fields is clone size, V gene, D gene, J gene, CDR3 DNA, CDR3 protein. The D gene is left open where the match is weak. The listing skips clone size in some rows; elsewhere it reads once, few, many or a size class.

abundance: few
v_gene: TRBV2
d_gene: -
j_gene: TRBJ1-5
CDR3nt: TGTGCCAGCAGTGAAGCTTGGTTTGCGGGTCAGCCCCAGCATTTT
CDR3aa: CASSEAWFAGQPQHF

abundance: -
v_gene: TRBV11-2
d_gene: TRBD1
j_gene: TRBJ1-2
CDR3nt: TGTGCCAGCAGCTTAGAGGACAGGGTTTATGGCTACACCTTC
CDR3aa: CASSLEDRVYGYTF

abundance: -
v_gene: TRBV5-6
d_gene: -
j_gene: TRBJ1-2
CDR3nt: TGTGCCAGCAGCTTGGACTATGGCTACACCTTC
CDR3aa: CASSLDYGYTF

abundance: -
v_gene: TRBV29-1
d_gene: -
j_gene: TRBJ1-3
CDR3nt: TGCAGCGTTGGACAGTCGTCTGGAAACACCATATATTTT
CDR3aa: CSVGQSSGNTIYF

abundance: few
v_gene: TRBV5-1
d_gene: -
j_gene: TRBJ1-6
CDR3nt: TGCGCCAGCAGCTGGTTATCCGATGGGAGTTCACCCCTCCACTTT
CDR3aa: CASSWLSDGSSPLHF

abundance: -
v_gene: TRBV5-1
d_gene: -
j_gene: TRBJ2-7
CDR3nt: TGCGCCAGCAGCTTGGTCACAGCATCCTACGAGCAGTACTTC
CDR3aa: CASSLVTASYEQYF

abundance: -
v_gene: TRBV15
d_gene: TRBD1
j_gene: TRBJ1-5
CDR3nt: TGTGCCACCAGCAGAGGGGACAGCTGGGGTCAGCCCCAGCATTTT
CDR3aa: CATSRGDSWGQPQHF

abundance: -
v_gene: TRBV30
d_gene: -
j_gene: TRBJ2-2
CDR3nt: TGTGCCTGGAGTACAACAGCGAACACCGGGGAGCTGTTTTTT
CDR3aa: CAWSTTANTGELFF

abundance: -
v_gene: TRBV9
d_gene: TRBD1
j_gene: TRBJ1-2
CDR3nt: TGTGCCAGCAGCCCGAGGGGGGACAGCAGGGGTGGCTACACCTTC
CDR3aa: CASSPRGDSRGGYTF

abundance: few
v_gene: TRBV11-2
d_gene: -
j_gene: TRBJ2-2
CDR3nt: TGTGCCAGCAGCCCCCGGACCCAAACCGGGGAGCTGTTTTTT
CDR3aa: CASSPRTQTGELFF

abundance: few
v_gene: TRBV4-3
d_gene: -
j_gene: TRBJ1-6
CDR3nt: TGCGCCAGCAGCCAAGACCCAGGGGATTCACCCCTCCACTTT
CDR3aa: CASSQDPGDSPLHF

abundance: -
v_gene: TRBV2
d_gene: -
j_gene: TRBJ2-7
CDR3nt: TGTGCCAGCCAGGGGAGCTCCTACGAGCAGTACTTC
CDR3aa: CASQGSSYEQYF

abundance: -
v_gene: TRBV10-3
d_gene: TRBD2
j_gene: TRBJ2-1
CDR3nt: TGTGCCATCAGCTCCGTAGCGGGGGGGCCCTACAATGAGCAGTTCTTC
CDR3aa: CAISSVAGGPYNEQFF

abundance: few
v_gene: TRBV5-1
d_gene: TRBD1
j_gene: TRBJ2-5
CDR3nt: TGCGCCAGCAGCCACGGACAGGCCGGCCAAGAGACCCAGTACTTC
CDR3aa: CASSHGQAGQETQYF

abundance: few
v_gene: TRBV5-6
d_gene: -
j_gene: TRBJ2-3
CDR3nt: TGTGCCAGCAGCTCGTGGGACTCCAGGACGCGGTATTTT
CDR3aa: CASSSWDSRTRYF

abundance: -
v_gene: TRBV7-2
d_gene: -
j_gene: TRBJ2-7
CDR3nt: TGTGCCAGCAGCTTAGTCGTAACAGGGCACGAGCAGTACTTC
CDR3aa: CASSLVVTGHEQYF

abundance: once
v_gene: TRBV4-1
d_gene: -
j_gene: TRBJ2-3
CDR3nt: TGCGCCAGCAGCCAAGGTTCCGGGGACGCCTACCTAGATACGCAGTATTTT
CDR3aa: CASSQGSGDAYLDTQYF

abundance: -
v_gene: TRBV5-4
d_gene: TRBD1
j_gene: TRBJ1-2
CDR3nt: TGTGCCAGCAGCTCCCCCGACAGGGCTGGCTACACCTTC
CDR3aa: CASSSPDRAGYTF

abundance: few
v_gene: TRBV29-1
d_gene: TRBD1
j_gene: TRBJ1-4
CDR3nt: TGCAGCGCCAGGGGGCTGAACGAAAAACTGTTTTTT
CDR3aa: CSARGLNEKLFF

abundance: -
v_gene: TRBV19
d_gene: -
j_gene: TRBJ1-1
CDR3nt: TGTGCCAGTAGTGGCCGGGAACCCATCGAAGCTTTCTTT
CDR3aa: CASSGREPIEAFF

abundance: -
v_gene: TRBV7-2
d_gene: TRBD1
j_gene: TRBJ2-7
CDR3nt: TGTGCCAGCAGCCCCGGACAGGATTCCTACGAGCAGTACTTC
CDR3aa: CASSPGQDSYEQYF

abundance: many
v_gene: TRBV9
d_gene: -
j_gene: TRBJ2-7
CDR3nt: TGTGCCAGCAGCCCCCAGGTTTCCTACGAGCAGTACTTC
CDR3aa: CASSPQVSYEQYF

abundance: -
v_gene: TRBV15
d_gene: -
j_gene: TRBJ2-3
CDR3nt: TGTGCCACCAGCAGAGATCACGGCACAGATACGCAGTATTTT
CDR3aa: CATSRDHGTDTQYF

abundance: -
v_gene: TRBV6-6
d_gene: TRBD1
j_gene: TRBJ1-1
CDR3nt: TGTGCCAGCACCAGACAGGGGCTGAACACTGAAGCTTTCTTT
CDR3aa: CASTRQGLNTEAFF

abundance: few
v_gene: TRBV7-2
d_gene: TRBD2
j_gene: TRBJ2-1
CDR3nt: TGTGCCAGCAGCTTCACTAGCGGATCCTACAATGAGCAGTTCTTC
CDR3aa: CASSFTSGSYNEQFF

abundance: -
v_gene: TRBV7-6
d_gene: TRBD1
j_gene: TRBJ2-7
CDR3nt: TGTGCCAGCAGCTTAGGTGGACAGGGGGCTAACGAGCAGTACTTC
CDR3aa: CASSLGGQGANEQYF

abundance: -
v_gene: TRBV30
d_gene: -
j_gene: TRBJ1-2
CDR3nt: TGTGCCTGTCGGCGAGGTTATGGCTACACCTTC
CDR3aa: CACRRGYGYTF

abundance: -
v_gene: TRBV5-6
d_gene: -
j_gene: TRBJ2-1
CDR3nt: TGTGCCAGCAGCTTAGGCGGGTTGGTGAATGAGCAGTTCTTC
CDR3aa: CASSLGGLVNEQFF

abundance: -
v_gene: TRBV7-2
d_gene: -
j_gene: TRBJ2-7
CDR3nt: TGTGCCAGCAGCCAGTCCGAGGGCTACGAGCAGTACTTC
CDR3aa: CASSQSEGYEQYF